This T cell receptor (beta chain) was recorded in a study of read filtering for tumor transcriptome and immune sequencing. Across the whole study: IR-seq gave about 4 to 10.27 million TCR reads per sample; RNA-seq gave roughly 80 to 1273.

At the time of active disease, bone marrow was collected from every patient. This library used approximately 390 ng RNA and molecular barcoded adaptors spanning alpha/delta and beta/gamma chains. TCRdb itself ran the reads through MiXCR, one entry per CDR3 protein. The profile shows roughly 49,000 distinct CDR3 sequences, 15% to 20% of them singletons. This clonotype has a count of ten or more. This CDR3 has 13 residues. Germline V CDR1 and CDR2: SGHAT, FQNNGV. The germline V and J ends were trimmed by 3 bases and 3 bases, with 9 bases remaining between them. The sequenced material came from a population of CD138-negative cells sorted from bone marrow. This receptor was obtained from a donor aged 40 or older with multiple myeloma. The chain combines TRBV11-2 with TRBJ2-7, with D unresolved. CDR3 region: CASSFISGYEQYF. CDR3 nucleotides: TGTGCCAGCAGCTTTATCTCGGGCTACGAGCAGTACTTC.